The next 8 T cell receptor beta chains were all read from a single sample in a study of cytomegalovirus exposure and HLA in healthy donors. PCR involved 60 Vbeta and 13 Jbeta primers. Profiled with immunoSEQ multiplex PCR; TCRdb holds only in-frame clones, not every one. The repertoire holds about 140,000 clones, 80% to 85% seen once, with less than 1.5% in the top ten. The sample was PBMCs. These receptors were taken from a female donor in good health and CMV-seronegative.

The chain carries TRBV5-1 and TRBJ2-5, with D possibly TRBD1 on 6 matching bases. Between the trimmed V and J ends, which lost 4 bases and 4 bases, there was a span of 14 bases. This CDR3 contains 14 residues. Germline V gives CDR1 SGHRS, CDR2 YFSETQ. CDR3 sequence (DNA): TGCGCCAGCAGCCCGCAACAGGGTGGAGAGACCCAGTACTTC. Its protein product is CASSPQQGGETQYF.

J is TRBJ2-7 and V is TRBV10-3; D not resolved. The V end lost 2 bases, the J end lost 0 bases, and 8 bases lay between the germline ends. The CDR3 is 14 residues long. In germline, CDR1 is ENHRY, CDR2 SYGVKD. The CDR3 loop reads CAISEPESSYEQYF. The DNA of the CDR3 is TGTGCCATCAGTGAGCCCGAGAGCTCCTACGAGCAGTACTTC.

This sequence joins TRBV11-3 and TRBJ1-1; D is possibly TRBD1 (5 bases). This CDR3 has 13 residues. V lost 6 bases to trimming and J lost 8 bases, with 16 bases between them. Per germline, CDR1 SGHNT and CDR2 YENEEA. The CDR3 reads CASSKGGVKEAFF. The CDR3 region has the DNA TGTGCCAGCAGTAAGGGAGGGGTGAAGGAAGCTTTCTTT. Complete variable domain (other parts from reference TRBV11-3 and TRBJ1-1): EAGVVQSPRYKIIEKKQPVAFWCNPISGHNTLYWYLQNLGQGPELLIRYENEEAVDDSQLPKDRFSAERLKGVDSTLKIQPAELGDSAVYLCASSKGGVKEAFFGQGTRLTVV.

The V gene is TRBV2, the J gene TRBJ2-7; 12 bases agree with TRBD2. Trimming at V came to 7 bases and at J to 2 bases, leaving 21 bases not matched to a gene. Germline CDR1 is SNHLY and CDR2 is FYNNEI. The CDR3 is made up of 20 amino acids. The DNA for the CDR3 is TGTGCCAGCAATGCGGGGGGCGGGGGACTAGCGGGCCATGGCCCCTACGAGCAGTACTTC. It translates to CASNAGGGGLAGHGPYEQYF.

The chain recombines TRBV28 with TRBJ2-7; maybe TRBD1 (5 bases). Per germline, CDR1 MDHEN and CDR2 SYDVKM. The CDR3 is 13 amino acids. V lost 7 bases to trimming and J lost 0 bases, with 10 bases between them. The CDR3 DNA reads TGTGCCAGCATTGACAGTGGCTCCTACGAGCAGTACTTC. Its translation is CASIDSGSYEQYF.

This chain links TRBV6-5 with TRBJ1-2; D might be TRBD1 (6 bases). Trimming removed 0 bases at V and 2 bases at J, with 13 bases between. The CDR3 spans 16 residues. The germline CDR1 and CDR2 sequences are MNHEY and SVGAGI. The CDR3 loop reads CASSYSAGQSNYGYTF. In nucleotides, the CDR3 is TGTGCCAGCAGTTACTCGGCAGGACAGTCAAACTATGGCTACACCTTC.

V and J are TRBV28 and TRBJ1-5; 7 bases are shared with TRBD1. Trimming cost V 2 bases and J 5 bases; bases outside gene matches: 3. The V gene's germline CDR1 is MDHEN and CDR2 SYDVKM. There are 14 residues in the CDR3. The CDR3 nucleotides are TGTGCCAGCAGTTTAAGACAGGGATATCAGCCCCAGCATTTT. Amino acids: CASSLRQGYQPQHF.

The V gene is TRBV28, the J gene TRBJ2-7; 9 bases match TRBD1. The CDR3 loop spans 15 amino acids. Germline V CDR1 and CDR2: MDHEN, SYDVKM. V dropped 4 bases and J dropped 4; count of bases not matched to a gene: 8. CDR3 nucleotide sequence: TGTGCCAGCAGTTCTCCGGGACAGGGCCGATACGAGCAGTACTTC. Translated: CASSSPGQGRYEQYF.